The clone carrying this TCR beta chain was counted ten times or more. What it recognizes is unknown. Amplified material comprised TCR beta CDR3 regions derived from RNA transcripts. HTBI-primed first-round RT-PCR preceded second-round multiplex PCR. MiXCR was run by TCRdb on the multiplex PCR reads, yielding one entry per CDR3 protein. The sample carries 300,000 to 450,000 distinct CDR3 sequences, about 17% recorded once. Germline V gives CDR1 SGHKS, CDR2 YYEKEE (reference sequence). With V trimmed by 4 bases and J by 5 bases, 10 bases remained unmatched. The CDR3 consists of 16 residues. The data were obtained in a study of Graves' ophthalmopathy and Graves' hyperthyroidism. Study observations and caveats: Most thyroid clonotypes with frequency above 0.001 were detected in blood too.

Stable hyperthyroid donors showed no ophthalmopathy during 18 months follow-up. The chain employs TRBV5-5 and TRBJ2-5; 11 nucleotides line up with TRBD2. Sequencing was done on a sample of peripheral blood. The clonotype was recovered from an adult woman with stable Graves' hyperthyroidism. As DNA, the CDR3 is TGTGCCAGCAGCGTCCGACTAGCGGGACGCCTGGAGACCCAGTACTTC. Amino acid sequence: CASSVRLAGRLETQYF.